One T cell receptor (beta chain) is described in this entry. Its target is unknown. Presence of unique molecular identifiers characterized the TCR beta cDNA libraries. From the PCR reads, TCRdb called clonotypes with MiXCR, one entry per CDR3 protein. The data hold approximately 630,000 distinct CDR3 sequences, with 55% to 60% observed a single time. This CDR3 contains 15 residues. Germline CDR1 and CDR2: SGHNT and YYREEE (reference sequence). The V gene lost 2 bases and the J gene lost 3 bases, with 14 bases spanning the gap. This entry belongs to a study of post-analysis software for immune sequencing data. Whole-study results and caveats: Analysis by F measure revealed that same-batch samples clustered strongly together. There were five TRBV segments more frequent in patients than controls, and TRBV5-6, TRBV5-1 and TRBV20-1 were among them.

The sequence was collected from a girl aged 2-10 years with multiple sclerosis. The chain has TRBV5-4 and TRBJ2-5; D gene uncertain. Sequenced: blood. The CDR3 protein is CASSFGRPLKETQYF. CDR3 nucleotide sequence: TGTGCCAGCAGCTTCGGCAGGCCCCTAAAAGAGACCCAGTACTTC.